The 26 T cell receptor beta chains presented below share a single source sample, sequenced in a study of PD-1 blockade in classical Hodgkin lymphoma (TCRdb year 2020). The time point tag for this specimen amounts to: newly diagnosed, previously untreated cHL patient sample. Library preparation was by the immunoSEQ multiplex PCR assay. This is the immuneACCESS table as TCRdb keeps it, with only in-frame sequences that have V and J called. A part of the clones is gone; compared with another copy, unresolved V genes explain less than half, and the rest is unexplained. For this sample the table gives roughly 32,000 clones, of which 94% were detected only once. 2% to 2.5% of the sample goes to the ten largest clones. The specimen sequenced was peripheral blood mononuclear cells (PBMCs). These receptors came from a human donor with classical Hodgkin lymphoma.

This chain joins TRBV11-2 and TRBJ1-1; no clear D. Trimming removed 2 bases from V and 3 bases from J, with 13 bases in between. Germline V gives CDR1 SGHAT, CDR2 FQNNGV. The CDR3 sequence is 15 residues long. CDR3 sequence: CASSLRLSEDTEAFF. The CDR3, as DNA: TGTGCCAGCAGCTTACGACTCTCGGAGGACACTGAAGCTTTCTTT.

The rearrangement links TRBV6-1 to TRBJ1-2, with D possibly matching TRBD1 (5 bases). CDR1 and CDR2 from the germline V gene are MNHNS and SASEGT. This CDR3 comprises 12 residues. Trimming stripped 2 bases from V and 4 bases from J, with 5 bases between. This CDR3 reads CASSEQGYGYTF. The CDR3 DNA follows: TGTGCCAGCAGTGAACAGGGCTATGGCTACACCTTC.

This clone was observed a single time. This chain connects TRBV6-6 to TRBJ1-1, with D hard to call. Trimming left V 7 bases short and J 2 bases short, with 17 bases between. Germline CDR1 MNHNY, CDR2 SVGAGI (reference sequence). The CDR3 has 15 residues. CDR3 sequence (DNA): TGTGCCAGCATCAACTGGAAGGGCCCAAACACTGAAGCTTTCTTT. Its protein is CASINWKGPNTEAFF.

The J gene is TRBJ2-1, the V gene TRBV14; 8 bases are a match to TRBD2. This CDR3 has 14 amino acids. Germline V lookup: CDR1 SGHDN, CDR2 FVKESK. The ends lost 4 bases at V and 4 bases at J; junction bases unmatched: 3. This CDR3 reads CASSLGGGYNEQFF. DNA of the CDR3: TGTGCCAGCAGCCTCGGGGGGGGTTACAATGAGCAGTTCTTC.

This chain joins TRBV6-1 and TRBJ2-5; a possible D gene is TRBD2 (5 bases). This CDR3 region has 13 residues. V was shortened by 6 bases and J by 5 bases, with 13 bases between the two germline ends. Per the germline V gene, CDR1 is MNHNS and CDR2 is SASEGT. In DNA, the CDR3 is TGTGCCAGCAGCTTGGACTGGAGGGAGACCCAGTACTTC. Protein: CASSLDWRETQYF.

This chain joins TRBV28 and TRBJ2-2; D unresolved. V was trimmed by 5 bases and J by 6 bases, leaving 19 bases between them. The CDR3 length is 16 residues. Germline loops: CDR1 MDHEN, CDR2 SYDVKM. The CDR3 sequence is CASSVSTSLGPGELFF. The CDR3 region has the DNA TGTGCCAGCAGTGTCTCCACATCTCTTGGGCCCGGGGAGCTGTTTTTT.

CDR3 amino acids: CASSYTGSANVLTF. The CDR3 nucleotides are TGTGCCAGCAGCTACACGGGGAGCGCCAACGTCCTGACTTTC. This chain links TRBV5-6 with TRBJ2-6; D may be TRBD2 (5 bases). The CDR3 spans 14 residues. Germline CDR1 SGHDT, CDR2 YYEEEE. V lost 3 bases and J lost 7, with 11 bases in between.

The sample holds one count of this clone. The CDR3 DNA reads TGTGCCAGCAGTTATCAGAGTTTCTCCTACAATGAGCAGTTCTTC. Its translation: CASSYQSFSYNEQFF. The chain links TRBV5-6 to TRBJ2-1, with D uncertain. Germline CDR1 is SGHDT and CDR2 is YYEEEE. The V and J ends lost 5 bases and 0 bases respectively, with 12 bases between them. The length of the CDR3 is 15 residues.

CDR3: CASSRQGRGGGEAFF. The CDR3 nucleotides are TGCGCCAGCAGCCGCCAGGGGAGAGGGGGGGGTGAAGCTTTCTTT. The chain is built from TRBV4-3 and TRBJ1-1, with a tentative D call TRBD1 (6 bases). CDR1 is LGHNA, CDR2 YSLEER, per germline. CDR3 length: 15 amino acids. The V gene lost 4 bases and the J gene lost 7 bases, with 19 bases spanning the gap.

The CDR3 DNA reads TGTGCCAGCAGCCCGGGTGGGGCTTTAGGTGAAAAACTGTTTTTT. As protein: CASSPGGALGEKLFF. The chain combines TRBV7-2 with TRBJ1-4; the D gene is possibly TRBD1 (5 bases). The germline CDR1 and CDR2 sequences are SGHTA and FQGNSA. Trimming took off 5 bases at V and 7 bases at J, with 17 bases between the two ends. This CDR3 is built from 15 residues.

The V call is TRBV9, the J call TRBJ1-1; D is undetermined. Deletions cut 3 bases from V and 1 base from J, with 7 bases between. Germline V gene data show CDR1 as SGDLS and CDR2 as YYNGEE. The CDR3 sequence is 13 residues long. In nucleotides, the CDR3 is TGTGCCAGCAGCGAAGTGGGGAACACTGAAGCTTTCTTT. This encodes CASSEVGNTEAFF.

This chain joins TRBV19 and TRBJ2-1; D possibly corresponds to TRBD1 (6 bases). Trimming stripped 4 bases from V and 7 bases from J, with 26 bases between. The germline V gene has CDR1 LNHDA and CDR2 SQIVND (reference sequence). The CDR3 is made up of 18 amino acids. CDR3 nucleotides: TGTGCCAGTAGTAACTCACCCCCGCAGGGGCCTCTCATTAATGAGCAGTTCTTC. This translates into CASSNSPPQGPLINEQFF.

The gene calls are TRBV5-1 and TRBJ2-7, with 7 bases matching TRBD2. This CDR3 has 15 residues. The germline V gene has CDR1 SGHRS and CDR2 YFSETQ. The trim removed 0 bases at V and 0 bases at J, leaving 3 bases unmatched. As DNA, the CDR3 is TGCGCCAGCAGCTTGGGGCCTAGCGGCTCCTACGAGCAGTACTTC. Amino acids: CASSLGPSGSYEQYF.

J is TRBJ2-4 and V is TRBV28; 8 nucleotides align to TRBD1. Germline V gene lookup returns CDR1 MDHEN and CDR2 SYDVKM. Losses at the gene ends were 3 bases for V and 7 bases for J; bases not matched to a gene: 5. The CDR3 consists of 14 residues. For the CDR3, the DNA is TGTGCCAGCAGTTTCAGGGGACAGGTCAACATTCAGTACTTC. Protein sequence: CASSFRGQVNIQYF. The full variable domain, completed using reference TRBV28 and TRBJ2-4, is DVKVTQSSRYLVKRTGEKVFLECVQDMDHENMFWYRQDPGLGLRLIYFSYDVKMKEKGDIPEGYSVSREKKERFSLILESASTNQTSMYLCASSFRGQVNIQYFGAGTRLSVL.

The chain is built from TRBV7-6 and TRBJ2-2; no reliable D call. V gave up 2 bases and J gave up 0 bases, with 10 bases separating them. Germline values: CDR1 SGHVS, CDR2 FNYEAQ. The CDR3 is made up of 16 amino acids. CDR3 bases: TGTGCCAGCAGCTTATTATTTCAGGCGAACACCGGGGAGCTGTTTTTT. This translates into CASSLLFQANTGELFF.

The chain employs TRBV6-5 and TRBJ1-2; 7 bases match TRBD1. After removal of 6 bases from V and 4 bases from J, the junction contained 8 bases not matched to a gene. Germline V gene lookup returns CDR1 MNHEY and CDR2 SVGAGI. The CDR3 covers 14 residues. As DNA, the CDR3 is TGTGCCAGCAGACGACAGGGACATGGCTATGGCTACACCTTC. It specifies CASRRQGHGYGYTF.

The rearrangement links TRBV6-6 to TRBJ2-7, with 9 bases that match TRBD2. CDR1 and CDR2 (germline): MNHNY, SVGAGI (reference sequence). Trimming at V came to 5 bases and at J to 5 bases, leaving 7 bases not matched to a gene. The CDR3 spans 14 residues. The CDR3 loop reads CASSPSGRRNEQYF. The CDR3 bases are TGTGCCAGCAGTCCCAGCGGGAGGCGGAACGAGCAGTACTTC.

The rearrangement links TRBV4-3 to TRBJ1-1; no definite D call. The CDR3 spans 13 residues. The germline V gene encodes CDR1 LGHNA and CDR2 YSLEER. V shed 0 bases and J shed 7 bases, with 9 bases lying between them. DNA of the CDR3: TGCGCCAGCAGCCAAGACCCGGGCGTTGAAGCTTTCTTT. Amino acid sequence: CASSQDPGVEAFF.

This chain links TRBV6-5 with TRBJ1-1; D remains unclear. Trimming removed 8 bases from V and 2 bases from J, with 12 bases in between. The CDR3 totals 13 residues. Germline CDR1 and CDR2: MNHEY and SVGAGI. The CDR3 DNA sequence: TGTGCCAGCTGGCGGGGAATTAACACTGAAGCTTTCTTT. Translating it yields CASWRGINTEAFF.

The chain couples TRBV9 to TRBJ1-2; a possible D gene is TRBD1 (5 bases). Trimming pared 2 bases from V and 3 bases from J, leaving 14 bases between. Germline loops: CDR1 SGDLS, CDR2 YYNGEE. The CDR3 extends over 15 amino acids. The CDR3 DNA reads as TGTGCCAGCAGCGTGGGCCGGGACGTATACTATGGCTACACCTTC. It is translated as CASSVGRDVYYGYTF.

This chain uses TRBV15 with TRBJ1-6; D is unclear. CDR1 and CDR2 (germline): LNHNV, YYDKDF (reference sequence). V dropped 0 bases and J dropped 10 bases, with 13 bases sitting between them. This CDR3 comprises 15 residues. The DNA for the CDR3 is TGTGCCACCAGCAGAGATCCCTTAACGGGATCACCCCTCCACTTT. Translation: CATSRDPLTGSPLHF.

The CDR3 spells CASSQDGLAVSTDTQYF. CDR3 bases: TGCGCCAGCAGCCAAGACGGACTAGCGGTAAGCACAGATACGCAGTATTTT. The J gene is TRBJ2-3, the V gene TRBV4-1; 10 bases align to TRBD2. The CDR3 length is 17 residues. The ends lost 0 bases at V and 0 bases at J; junction bases unmatched: 3. Germline CDR1 MGHRA, CDR2 YSYEKL.

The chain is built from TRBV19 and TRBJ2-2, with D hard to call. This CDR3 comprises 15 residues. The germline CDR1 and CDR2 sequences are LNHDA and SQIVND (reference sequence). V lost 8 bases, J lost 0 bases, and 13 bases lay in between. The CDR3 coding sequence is TGTGCCAGTCGCGGAAGGACGGCGAACACCGGGGAGCTGTTTTTT. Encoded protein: CASRGRTANTGELFF.

The CDR3 loop is CASSRESTYEQYF. CDR3 nucleotides: TGTGCCAGTAGTAGGGAATCTACCTACGAGCAGTACTTC. V is TRBV19 and J is TRBJ2-7; D gene ambiguous. With 4 bases removed from V and 2 bases from J, the gap between germline ends came to 9 bases. The CDR3 is made up of 13 amino acids. Germline assignment: CDR1 LNHDA and CDR2 SQIVND (reference sequence).

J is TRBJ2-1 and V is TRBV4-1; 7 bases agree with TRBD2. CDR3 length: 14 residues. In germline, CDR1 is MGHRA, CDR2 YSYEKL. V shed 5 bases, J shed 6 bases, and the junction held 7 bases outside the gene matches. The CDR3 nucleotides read TGCGCCAGCAGCTTCCGACTAGCAGCCAATGAGCAGTTCTTC. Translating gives CASSFRLAANEQFF.

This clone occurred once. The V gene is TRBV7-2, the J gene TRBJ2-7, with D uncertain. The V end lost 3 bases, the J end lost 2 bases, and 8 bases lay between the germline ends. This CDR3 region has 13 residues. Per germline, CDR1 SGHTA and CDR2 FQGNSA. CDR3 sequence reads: CASSLKTPYEQYF. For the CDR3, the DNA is TGTGCCAGCAGCTTGAAAACGCCCTACGAGCAGTACTTC.